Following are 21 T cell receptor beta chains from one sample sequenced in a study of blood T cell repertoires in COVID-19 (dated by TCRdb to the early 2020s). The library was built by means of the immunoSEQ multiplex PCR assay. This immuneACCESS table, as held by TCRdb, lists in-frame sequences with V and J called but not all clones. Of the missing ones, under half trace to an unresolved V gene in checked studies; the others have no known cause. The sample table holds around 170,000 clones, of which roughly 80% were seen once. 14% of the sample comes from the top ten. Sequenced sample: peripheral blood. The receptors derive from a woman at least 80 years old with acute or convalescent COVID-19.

The CDR3 region is CASSTLPGTQMNTEAFF. The CDR3 coding sequence is TGTGCCAGTAGTACCCTCCCCGGGACACAAATGAACACTGAAGCTTTCTTT. The rearrangement joins TRBV19 to TRBJ1-1, with D possibly matching TRBD1 (6 bases). Trimming removed 4 bases at V and 0 bases at J, with 18 bases between. This CDR3 has 17 amino acids. Germline V gene lookup returns CDR1 LNHDA and CDR2 SQIVND (reference sequence).

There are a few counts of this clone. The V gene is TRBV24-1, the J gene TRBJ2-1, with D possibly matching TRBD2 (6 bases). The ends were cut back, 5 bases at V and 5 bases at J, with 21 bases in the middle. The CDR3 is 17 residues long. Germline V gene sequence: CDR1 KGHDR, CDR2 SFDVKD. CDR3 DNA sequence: TGTGCCACCAGTGCCCCATCGGGGGTCCTAGCGAACAATGAGCAGTTCTTC. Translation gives CATSAPSGVLANNEQFF.

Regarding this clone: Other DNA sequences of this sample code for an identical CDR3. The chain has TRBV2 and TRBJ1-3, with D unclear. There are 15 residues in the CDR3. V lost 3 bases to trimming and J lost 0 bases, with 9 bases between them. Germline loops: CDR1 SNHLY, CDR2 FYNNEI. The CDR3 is CASSDQVFSGNTIYF. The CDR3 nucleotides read TGTGCCAGCAGTGATCAGGTGTTCTCTGGAAACACCATATATTTT.

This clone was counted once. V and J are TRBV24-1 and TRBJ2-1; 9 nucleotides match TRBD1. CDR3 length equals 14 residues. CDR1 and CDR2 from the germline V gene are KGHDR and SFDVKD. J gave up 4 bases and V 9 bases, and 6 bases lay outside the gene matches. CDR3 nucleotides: TGTGCCACCGGTCGGGGACAGGGATACAATGAGCAGTTCTTC. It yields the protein CATGRGQGYNEQFF.

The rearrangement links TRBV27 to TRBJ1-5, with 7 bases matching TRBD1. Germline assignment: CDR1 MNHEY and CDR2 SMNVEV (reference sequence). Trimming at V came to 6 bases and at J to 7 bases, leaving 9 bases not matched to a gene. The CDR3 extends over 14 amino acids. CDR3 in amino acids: CASRGNTGDQPQHF. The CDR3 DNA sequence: TGTGCCAGCAGGGGGAACACAGGGGACCAGCCCCAGCATTTT.

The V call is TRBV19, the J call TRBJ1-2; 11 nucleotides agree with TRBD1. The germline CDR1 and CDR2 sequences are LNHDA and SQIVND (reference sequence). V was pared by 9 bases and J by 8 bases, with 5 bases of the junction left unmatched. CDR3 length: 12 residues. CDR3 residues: CASGTGGSGYTF. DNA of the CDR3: TGTGCCAGCGGGACAGGGGGGTCAGGCTACACCTTC.

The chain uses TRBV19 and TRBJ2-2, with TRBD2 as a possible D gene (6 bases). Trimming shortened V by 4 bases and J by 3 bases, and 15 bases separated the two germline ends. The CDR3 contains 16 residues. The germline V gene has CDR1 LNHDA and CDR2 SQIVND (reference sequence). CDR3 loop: CASSKRESLYTGELFF. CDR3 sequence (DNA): TGTGCCAGTAGTAAACGGGAGTCCCTCTACACCGGGGAGCTGTTTTTT. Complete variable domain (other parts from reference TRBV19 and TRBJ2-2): DGGITQSPKYLFRKEGQNVTLSCEQNLNHDAMYWYRQDPGQGLRLIYYSQIVNDFQKGDIAEGYSVSREKKESFPLTVTSAQKNPTAFYLCASSKRESLYTGELFFGEGSRLTVL.

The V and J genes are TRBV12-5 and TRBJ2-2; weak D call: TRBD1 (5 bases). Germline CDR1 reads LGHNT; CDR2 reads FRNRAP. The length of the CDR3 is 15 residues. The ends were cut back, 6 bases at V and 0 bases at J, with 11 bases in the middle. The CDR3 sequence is CASGWGPANTGELFF. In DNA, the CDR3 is TGTGCTAGTGGCTGGGGCCCTGCGAACACCGGGGAGCTGTTTTTT.

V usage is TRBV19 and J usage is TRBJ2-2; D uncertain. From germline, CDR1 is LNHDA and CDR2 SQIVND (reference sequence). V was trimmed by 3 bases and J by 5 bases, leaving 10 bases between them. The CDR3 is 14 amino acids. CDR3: CASSILLRTGELFF. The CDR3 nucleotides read TGTGCCAGTAGTATTCTCCTCCGTACCGGGGAGCTGTTTTTT.

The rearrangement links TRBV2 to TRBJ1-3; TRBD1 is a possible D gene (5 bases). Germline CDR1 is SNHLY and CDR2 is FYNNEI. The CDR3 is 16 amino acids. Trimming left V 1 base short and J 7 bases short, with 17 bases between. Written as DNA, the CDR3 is TGTGCCAGCAGTGAAGGGGGCGTACTGGATGGGAACACCATATATTTT. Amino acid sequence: CASSEGGVLDGNTIYF.

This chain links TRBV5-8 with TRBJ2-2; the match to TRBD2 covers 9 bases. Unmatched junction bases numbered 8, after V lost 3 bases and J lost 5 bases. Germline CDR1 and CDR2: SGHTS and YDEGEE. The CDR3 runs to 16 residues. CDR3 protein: CASSSGTSTKTGELFF. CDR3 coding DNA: TGTGCCAGCAGCTCCGGGACTAGCACTAAAACCGGGGAGCTGTTTTTT.

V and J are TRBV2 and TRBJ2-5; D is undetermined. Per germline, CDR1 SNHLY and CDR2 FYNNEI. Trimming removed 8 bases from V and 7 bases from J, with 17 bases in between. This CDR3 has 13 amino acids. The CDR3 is CASSETPRGTQYF. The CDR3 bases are TGTGCCAGCTCGGAGACCCCCCGAGGGACCCAGTACTTC.

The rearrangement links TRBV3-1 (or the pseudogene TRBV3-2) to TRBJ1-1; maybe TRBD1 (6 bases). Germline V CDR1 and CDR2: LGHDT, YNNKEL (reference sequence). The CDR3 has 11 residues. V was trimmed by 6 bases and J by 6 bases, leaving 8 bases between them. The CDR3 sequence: CASRTGPEAFF. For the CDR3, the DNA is TGTGCCAGCAGAACAGGGCCTGAAGCTTTCTTT.

The DNA for the CDR3 is TGCGCCAGCAGCTTGGTACAAGGGGGCAGGAATAATTCACCCCTCCACTTT. Its protein product is CASSLVQGGRNNSPLHF. This chain joins TRBV5-1 and TRBJ1-6, with TRBD1 matching over 7 bases. This CDR3 has 17 residues. The germline CDR1 and CDR2 sequences are SGHRS and YFSETQ. With 0 bases clipped from V and 5 bases from J, the junction kept 8 bases outside the gene matches.

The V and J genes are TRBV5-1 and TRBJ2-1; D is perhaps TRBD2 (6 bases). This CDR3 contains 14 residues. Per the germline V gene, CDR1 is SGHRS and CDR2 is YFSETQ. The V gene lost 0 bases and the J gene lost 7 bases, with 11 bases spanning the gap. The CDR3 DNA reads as TGCGCCAGCAGCTTGGTAGCGGCGACTAATGAGCAGTTCTTC. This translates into CASSLVAATNEQFF.

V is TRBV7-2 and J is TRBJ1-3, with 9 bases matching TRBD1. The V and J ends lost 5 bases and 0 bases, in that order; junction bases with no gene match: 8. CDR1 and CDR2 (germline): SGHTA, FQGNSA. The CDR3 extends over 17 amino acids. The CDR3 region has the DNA TGTGCCAGCAGCGCCCCCCGGGACAGGGTCTCTGGAAACACCATATATTTT. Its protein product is CASSAPRDRVSGNTIYF.

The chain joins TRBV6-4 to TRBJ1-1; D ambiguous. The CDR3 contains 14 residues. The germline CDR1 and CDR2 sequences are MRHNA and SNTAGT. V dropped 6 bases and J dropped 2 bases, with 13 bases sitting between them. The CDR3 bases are TGTGCCAGCAGGGCCACCACAGTAAACACTGAAGCTTTCTTT. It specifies CASRATTVNTEAFF.

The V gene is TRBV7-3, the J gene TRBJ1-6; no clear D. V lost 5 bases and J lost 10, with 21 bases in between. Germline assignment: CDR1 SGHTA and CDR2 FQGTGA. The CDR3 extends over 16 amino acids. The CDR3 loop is CASSRRSREARSPLHF. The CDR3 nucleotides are TGTGCCAGCAGCCGCCGGTCCCGGGAGGCAAGGTCACCCCTCCACTTT.

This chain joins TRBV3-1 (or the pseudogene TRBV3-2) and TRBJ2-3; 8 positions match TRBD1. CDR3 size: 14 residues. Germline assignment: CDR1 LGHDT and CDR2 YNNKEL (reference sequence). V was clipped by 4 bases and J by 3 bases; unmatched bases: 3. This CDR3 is CASSPGGWTDTQYF. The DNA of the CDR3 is TGTGCCAGCAGCCCAGGGGGCTGGACAGATACGCAGTATTTT.

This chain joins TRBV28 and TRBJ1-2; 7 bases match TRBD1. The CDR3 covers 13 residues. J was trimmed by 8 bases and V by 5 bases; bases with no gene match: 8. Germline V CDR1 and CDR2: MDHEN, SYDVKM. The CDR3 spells CASSASGTAGYTF. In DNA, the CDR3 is TGTGCCAGCAGTGCCTCCGGGACAGCAGGCTACACCTTC.

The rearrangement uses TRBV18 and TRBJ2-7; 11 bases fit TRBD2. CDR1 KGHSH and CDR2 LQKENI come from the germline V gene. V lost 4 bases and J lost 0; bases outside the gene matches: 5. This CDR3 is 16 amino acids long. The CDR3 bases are TGTGCCAGCTCACAATTAGCGGGAGGGAGCTCCTACGAGCAGTACTTC. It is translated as CASSQLAGGSSYEQYF.